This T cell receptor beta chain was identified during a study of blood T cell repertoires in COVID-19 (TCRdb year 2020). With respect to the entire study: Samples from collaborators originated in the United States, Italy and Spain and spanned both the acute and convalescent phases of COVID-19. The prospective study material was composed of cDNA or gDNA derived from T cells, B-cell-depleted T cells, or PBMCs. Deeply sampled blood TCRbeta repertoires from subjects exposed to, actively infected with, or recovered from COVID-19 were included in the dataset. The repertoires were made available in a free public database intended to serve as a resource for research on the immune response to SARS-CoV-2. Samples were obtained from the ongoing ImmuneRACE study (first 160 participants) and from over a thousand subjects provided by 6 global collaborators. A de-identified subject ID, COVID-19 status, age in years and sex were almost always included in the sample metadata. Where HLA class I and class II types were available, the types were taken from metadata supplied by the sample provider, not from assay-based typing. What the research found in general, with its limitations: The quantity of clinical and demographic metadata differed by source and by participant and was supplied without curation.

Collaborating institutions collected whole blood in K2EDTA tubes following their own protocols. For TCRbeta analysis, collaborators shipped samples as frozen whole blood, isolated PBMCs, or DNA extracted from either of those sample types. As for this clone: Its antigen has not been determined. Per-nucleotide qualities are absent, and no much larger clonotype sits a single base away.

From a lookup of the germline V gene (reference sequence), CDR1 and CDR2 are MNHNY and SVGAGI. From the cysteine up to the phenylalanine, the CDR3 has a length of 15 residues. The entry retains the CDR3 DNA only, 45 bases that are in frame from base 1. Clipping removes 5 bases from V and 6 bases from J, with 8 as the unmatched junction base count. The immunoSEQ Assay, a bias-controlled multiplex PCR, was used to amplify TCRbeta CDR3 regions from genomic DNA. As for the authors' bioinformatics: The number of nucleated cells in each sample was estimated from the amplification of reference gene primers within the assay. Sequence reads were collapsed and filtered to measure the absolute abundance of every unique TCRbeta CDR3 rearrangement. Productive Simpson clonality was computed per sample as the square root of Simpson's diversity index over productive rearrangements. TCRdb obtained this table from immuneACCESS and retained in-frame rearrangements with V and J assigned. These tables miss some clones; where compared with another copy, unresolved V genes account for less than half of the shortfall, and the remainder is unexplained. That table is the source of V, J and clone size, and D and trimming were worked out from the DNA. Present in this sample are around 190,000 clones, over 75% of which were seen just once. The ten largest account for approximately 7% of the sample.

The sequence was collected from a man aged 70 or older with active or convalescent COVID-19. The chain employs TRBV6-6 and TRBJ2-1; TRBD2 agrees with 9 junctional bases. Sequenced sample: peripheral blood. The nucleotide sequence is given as TGTGCCAGCAGTCCGATCGGCGGGAGGGCCAATGAGCAGTTCTTC. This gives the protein CASSPIGGRANEQFF.